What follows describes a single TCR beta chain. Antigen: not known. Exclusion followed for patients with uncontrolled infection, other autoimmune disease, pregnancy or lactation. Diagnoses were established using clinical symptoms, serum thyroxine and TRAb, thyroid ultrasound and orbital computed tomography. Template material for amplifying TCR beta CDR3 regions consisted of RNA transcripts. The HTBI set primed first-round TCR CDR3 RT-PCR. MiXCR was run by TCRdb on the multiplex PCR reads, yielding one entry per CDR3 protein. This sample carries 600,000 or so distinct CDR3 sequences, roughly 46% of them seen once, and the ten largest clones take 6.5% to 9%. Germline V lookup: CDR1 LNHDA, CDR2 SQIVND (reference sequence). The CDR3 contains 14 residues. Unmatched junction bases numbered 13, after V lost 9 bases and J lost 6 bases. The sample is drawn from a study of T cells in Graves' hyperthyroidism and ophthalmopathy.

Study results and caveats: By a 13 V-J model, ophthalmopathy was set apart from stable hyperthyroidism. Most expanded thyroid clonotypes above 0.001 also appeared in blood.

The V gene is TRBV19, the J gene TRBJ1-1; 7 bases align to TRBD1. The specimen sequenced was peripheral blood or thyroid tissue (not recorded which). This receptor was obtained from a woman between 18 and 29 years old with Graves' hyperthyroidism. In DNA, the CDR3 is TGTGCCAGCATGGAAGACAGGGTGAGCCCTGAAGCTTTCTTT. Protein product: CASMEDRVSPEAFF.